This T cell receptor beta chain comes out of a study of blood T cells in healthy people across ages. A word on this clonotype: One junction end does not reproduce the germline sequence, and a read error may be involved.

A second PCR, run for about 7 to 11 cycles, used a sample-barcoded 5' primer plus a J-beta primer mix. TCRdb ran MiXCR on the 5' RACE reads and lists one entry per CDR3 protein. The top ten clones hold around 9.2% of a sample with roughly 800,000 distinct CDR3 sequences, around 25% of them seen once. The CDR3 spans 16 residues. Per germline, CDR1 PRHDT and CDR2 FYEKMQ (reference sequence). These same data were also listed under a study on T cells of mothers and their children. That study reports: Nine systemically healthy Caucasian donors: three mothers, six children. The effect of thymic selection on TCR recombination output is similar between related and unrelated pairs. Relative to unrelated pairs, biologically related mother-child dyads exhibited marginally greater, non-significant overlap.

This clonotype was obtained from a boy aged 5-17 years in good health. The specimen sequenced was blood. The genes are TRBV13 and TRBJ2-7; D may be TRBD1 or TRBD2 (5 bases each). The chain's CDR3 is CASSLEQTKGAYEQCF. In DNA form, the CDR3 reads TGTGCCAGCAGCTTAGAGCAGACTAAAGGGGCCTACGAGCAGTGCTTC.